This TCR beta chain stems from a study of cytomegalovirus exposure and HLA in healthy donors. Study at large: There were fewer than 500 genotyped donors. Of these, roughly 82% fell in the genetic ancestry cluster associated with self-reported Caucasian donors. Study outcomes and limitations: Some TCR beta chains (164 of them) were listed as cytomegalovirus-associated. Under in vitro conditions, a few CMV-associated chains were confirmed as specific for CMV antigens.

In the case of this clone: The antigen is unknown.

PCR amplification relied on 60 Vbeta primers (plus 13 Jbeta primers). Sequenced by immunoSEQ multiplex PCR; TCRdb stores in-frame clones only, minus some. This table has 200,000 or so clones, over 75% appearing once. The material sequenced was PBMCs. The TCR sequence derives from a boy younger than 10 in good health and CMV-seronegative.

CDR3 DNA: TGTGCCAGCTACGGTACCGGGGAGCTGTTTTTT. It codes for CASYGTGELFF. The rearrangement links TRBV21-1 to TRBJ2-2; the DNA was not compared with TRBD2, the D call given in the table. TRBV21-1 corresponds to a pseudogene. The CDR3 loop spans 11 amino acids.